The sequence of this T cell receptor beta chain was determined in a study of T-cell reconstitution after alpha-beta-depleted transplantation in children. Concerning this clonotype: Its target is unknown.

Construction of the TCRbeta library involved unique molecular identifiers. Each CDR3 protein is one row after TCRdb ran MiXCR on the PCR reads. This sample has about a million distinct CDR3 sequences, with roughly 31% found just once. The CDR3 totals 15 residues. V shed 6 bases and J shed 2 bases, with 13 bases lying between them. CDR1 and CDR2 from the germline V gene are MNHEY and SVGEGT. Study-wide results and limits: Recipient T cells and thymic progenitors that survived were the source of the high TCRbeta diversity seen at day 60 in some patients. T-cell numbers and diversity, one year after transplant, stemmed largely from T cells that were newly produced. By about two months after transplant, alpha-beta T cells reportedly arose from several hundred graft clones that had expanded.

This chain connects TRBV6-2 or TRBV6-3 to TRBJ2-2; no reliable D call. The sequencing used PBMCs, mostly from graft donor cells, collected 360 days after TCRalphabeta/CD19-depleted stem cell transplant. The clonotype was recovered from a boy under two years old who had a stem cell transplant for SCID, so the T cells may come from the graft donor. The CDR3 here is CASRRPKPNTGELFF. The CDR3 region has the DNA TGTGCCAGCAGAAGACCAAAGCCTAACACCGGGGAGCTGTTTTTT.